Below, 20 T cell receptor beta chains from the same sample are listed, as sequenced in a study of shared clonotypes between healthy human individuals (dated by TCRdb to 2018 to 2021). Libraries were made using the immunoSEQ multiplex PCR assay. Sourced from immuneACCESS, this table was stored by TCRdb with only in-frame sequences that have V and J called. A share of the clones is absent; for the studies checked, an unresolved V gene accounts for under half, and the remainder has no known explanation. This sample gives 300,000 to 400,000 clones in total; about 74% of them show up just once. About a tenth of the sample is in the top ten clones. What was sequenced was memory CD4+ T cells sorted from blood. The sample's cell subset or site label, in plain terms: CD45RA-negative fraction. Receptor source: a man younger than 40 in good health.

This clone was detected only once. The CDR3 here is CASSRSIASGADNEQFF. CDR3 DNA sequence: TGTGCCAGCAGCCGCTCAATCGCTAGCGGAGCCGACAATGAGCAGTTCTTC. The J gene is TRBJ2-1, the V gene TRBV11-3, with TRBD2 matching 7 bases. The CDR3 totals 17 residues. Germline lookup yields CDR1 SGHNT and CDR2 YENEEA. Trimming at V came to 5 bases and at J to 5 bases, leaving 15 bases not matched to a gene.

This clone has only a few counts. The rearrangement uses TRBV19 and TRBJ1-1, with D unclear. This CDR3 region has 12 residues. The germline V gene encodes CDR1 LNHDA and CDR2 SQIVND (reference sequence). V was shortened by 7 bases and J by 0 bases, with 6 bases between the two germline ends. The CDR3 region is CASTKMNTEAFF. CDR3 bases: TGTGCCAGTACAAAGATGAACACTGAAGCTTTCTTT.

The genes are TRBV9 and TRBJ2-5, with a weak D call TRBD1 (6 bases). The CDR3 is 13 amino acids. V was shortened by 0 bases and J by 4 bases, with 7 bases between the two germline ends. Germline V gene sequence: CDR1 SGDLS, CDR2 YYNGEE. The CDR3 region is CASSVVGGETQYF. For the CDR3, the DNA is TGTGCCAGCAGCGTAGTAGGGGGAGAGACCCAGTACTTC.

The CDR3 DNA sequence: TGTGCCAGCAGCCACGGACTAGCGGGGCCGGGGGGGCAGTTCTTC. Translated, it gives CASSHGLAGPGGQFF. The genes are TRBV7-8 and TRBJ2-1; 12 nucleotides align to TRBD2. The CDR3 loop spans 15 amino acids. J lost 12 bases, V lost 5 bases, and 11 bases had no gene match. Germline CDR1 reads SGHVS; CDR2 reads FQNEAQ.

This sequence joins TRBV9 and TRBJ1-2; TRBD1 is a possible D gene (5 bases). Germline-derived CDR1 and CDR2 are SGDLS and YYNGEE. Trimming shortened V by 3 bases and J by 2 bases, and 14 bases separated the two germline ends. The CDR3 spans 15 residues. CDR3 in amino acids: CASSAGLTVNYGYTF. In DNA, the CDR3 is TGTGCCAGCAGCGCGGGACTTACGGTGAACTATGGCTACACCTTC. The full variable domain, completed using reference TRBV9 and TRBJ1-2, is DSGVTQTPKHLITATGQRVTLRCSPRSGDLSVYWYQQSLDQGLQFLIQYYNGEERAKGNILERFSAQQFPDLHSELNLSSLELGDSALYFCASSAGLTVNYGYTFGSGTRLTVV.

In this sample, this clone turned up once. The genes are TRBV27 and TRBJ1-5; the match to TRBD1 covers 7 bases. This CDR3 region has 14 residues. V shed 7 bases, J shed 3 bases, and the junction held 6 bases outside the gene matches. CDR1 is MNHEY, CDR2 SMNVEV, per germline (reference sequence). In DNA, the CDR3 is TGTGCCAGCAAGGGACAGATGGCCAATCAGCCCCAGCATTTT. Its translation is CASKGQMANQPQHF.

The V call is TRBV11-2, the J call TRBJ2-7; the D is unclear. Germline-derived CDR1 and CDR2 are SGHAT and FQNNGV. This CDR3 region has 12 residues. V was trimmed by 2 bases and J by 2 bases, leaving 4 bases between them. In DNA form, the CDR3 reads TGTGCCAGCAGCTTAAGCCCCTACGAGCAGTACTTC. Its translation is CASSLSPYEQYF.

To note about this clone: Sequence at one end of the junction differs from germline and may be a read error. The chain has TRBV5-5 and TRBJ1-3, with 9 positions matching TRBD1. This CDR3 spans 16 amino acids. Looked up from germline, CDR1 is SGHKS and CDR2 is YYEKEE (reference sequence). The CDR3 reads CASRLGQGKDGNTIYF. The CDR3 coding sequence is TGTGCCAGCAGATTGGGACAGGGTAAGGATGGAAACACCATATATTTT. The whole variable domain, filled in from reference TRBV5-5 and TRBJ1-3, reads DAGVTQSPTHLIKTRGQQVTLRCSPISGHKSVSWYQQVLGQGPQFIFQYYEKEERGRGNFPDRFSARQFPNYSSELNVNALLLGDSALYLCASRLGQGKDGNTIYFGEGSWLTVV.

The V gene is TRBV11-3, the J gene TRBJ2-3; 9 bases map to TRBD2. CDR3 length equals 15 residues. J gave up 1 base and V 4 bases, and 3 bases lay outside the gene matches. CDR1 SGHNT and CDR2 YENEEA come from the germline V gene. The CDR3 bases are TGTGCCAGCAGCTCTAGCGGGAAAGGCACAGATACGCAGTATTTT. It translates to CASSSSGKGTDTQYF. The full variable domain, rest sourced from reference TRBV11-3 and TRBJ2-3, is EAGVVQSPRYKIIEKKQPVAFWCNPISGHNTLYWYLQNLGQGPELLIRYENEEAVDDSQLPKDRFSAERLKGVDSTLKIQPAELGDSAVYLCASSSSGKGTDTQYFGPGTRLTVL.

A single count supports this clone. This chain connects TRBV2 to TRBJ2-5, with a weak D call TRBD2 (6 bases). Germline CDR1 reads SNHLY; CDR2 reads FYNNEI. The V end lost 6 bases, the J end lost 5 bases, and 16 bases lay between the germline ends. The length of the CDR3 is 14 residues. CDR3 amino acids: CASRVDRGGETQYF. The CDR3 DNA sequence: TGTGCCAGCAGGGTGGACCGCGGAGGGGAGACCCAGTACTTC.

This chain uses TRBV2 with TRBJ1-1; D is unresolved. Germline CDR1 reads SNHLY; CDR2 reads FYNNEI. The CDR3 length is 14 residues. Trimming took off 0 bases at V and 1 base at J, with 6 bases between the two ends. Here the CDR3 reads CASSEARQNTEAFF. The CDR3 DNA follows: TGTGCCAGCAGTGAAGCGCGTCAGAACACTGAAGCTTTCTTT.

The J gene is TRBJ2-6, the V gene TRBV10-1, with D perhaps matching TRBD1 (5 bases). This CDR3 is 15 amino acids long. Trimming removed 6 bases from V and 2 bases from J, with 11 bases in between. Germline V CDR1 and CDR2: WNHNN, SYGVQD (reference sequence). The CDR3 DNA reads TGCGCCAGCAGCCCTCAAGGGGCTGGGGCCAACGTCCTGACTTTC. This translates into CASSPQGAGANVLTF.

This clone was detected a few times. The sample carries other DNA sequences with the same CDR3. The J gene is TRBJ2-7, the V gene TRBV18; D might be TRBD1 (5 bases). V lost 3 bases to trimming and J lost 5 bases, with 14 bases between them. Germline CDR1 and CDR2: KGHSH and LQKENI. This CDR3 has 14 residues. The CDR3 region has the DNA TGTGCCAGCTCACCGGTGGGCAGGGCGCACGAGCAGTACTTC. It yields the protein CASSPVGRAHEQYF.

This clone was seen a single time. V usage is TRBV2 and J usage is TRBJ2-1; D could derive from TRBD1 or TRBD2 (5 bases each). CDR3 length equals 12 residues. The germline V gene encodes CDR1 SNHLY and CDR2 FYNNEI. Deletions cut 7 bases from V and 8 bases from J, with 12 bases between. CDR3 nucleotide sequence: TGTGCCAGCAAGGACTTGGGGGATGAGCAGTTCTTC. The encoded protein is CASKDLGDEQFF.

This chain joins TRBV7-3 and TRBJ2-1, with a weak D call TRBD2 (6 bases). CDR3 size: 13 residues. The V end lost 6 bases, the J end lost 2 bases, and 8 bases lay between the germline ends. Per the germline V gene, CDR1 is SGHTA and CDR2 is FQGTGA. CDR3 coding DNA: TGTGCCAGCAGGGAGGGCCCCTACAATGAGCAGTTCTTC. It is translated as CASREGPYNEQFF.

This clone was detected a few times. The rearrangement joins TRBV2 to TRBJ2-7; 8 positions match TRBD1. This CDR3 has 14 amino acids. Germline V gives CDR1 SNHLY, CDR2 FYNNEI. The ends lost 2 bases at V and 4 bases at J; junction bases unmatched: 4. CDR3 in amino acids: CASSEKRTGYEQYF. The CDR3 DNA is TGTGCCAGCAGTGAAAAGCGGACAGGGTACGAGCAGTACTTC.

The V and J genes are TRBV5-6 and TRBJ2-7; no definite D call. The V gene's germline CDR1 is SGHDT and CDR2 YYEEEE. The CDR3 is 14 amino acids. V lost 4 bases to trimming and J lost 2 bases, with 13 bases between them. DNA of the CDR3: TGTGCCAGCAGCCCGACTCTTCCGACCTACGAGCAGTACTTC. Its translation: CASSPTLPTYEQYF.

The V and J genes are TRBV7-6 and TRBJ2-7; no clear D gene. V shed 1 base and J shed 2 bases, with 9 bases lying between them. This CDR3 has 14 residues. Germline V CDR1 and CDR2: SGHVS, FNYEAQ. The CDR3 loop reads CASSLDVRPYEQYF. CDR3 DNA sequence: TGTGCCAGCAGCTTAGACGTAAGACCCTACGAGCAGTACTTC. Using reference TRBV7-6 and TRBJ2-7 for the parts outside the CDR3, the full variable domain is GAGVSQSPRYKVTKRGQDVALRCDPISGHVSLYWYRQALGQGPEFLTYFNYEAQQDKSGLPNDRFSAERPEGSISTLTIQRTEQRDSAMYRCASSLDVRPYEQYFGPGTRLTVT.

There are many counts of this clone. The CDR3, as DNA: TGTGCCAGCAGCGTAGACGGGACACGGGCCGAGACCCAGTACTTC. It encodes CASSVDGTRAETQYF. The V call is TRBV9, the J call TRBJ2-5, with D possibly being TRBD1 (6 bases). Germline V lookup: CDR1 SGDLS, CDR2 YYNGEE. V lost 0 bases and J 5 bases, leaving 14 bases between the germline ends. CDR3 length equals 15 residues.

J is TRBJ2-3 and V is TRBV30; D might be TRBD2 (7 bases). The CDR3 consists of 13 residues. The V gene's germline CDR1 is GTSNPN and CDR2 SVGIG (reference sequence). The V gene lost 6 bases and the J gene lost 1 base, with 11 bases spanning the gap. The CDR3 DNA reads TGTGCCTGCAGGGGAGGGGGCACAGATACGCAGTATTTT. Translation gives CACRGGGTDTQYF.